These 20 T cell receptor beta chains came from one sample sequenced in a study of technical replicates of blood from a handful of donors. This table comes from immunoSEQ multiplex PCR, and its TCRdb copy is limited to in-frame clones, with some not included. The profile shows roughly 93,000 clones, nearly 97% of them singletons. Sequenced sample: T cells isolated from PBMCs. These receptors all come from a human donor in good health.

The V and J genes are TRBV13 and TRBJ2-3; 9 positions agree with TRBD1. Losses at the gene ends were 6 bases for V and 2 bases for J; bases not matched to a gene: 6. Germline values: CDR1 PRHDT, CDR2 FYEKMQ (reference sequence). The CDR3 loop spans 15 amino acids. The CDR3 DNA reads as TGTGCCAGCAGTCCGGGACAGGGTTACACAGATACGCAGTATTTT. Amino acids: CASSPGQGYTDTQYF.

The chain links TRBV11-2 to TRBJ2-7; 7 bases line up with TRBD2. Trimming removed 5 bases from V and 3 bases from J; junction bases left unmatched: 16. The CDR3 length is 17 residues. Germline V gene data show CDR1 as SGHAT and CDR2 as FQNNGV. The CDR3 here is CASSPLRRAGSHYEQYF. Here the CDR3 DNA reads TGTGCCAGCAGCCCCCTGAGGAGAGCGGGATCACACTACGAGCAGTACTTC.

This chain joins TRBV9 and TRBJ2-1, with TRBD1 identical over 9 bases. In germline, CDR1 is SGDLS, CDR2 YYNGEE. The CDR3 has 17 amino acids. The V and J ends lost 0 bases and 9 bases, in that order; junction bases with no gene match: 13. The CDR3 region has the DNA TGTGCCAGCAGCGTAGTGGTGGTGGGACAGGGAGCGGGTGAGCAGTTCTTC. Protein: CASSVVVVGQGAGEQFF. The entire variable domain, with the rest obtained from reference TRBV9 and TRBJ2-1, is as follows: DSGVTQTPKHLITATGQRVTLRCSPRSGDLSVYWYQQSLDQGLQFLIQYYNGEERAKGNILERFSAQQFPDLHSELNLSSLELGDSALYFCASSVVVVGQGAGEQFFGPGTRLTVL.

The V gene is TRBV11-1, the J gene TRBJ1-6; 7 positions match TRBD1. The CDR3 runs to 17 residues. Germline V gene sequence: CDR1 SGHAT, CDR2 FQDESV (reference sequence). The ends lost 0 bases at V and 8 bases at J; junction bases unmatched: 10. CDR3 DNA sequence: TGTGCCAGCAGCTTAGCCGGGACCCGGGACAGCTATTCACCCCTCCACTTT. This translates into CASSLAGTRDSYSPLHF.

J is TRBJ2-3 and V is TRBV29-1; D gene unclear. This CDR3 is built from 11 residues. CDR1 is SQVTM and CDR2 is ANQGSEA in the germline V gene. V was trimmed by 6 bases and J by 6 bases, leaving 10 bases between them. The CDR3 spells CSVKPLDTQYF. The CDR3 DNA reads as TGCAGCGTGAAGCCCCTTGATACGCAGTATTTT.

CDR3 coding DNA: TGTGCCAGTAGTTTGGTCGGGGGGGCGAAAAGCAATCAGCCCCAGCATTTT. Translated, it gives CASSLVGGAKSNQPQHF. The chain carries TRBV19 and TRBJ1-5, with D maybe TRBD1 (6 bases). V shed 5 bases and J shed 1 base, with 18 bases lying between them. This CDR3 is 17 amino acids long. Germline V gene lookup returns CDR1 LNHDA and CDR2 SQIVND (reference sequence).

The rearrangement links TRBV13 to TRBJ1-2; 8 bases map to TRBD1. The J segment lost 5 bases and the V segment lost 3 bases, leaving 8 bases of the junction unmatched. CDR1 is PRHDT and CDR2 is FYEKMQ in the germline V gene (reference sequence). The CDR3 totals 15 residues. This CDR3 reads CASSLARQGIYGYTF. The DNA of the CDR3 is TGTGCCAGCAGCTTGGCCCGACAGGGGATATATGGCTACACCTTC.

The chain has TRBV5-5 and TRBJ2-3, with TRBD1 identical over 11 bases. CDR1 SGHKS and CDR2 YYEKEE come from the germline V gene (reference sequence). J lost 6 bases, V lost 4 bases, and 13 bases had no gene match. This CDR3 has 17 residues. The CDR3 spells CASSQGNRDRGMDTQYF. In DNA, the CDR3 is TGTGCCAGCAGCCAAGGGAACCGGGACAGGGGGATGGATACGCAGTATTTT.

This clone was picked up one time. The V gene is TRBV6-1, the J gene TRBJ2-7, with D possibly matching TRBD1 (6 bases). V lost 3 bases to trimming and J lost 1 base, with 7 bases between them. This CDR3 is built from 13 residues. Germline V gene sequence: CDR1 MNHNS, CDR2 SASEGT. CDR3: CASSETGSYEQYF. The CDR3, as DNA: TGTGCCAGCAGTGAGACAGGTTCCTACGAGCAGTACTTC.

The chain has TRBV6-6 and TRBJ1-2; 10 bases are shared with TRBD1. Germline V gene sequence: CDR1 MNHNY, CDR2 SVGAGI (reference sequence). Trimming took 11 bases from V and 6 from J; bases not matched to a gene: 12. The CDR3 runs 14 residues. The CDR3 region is CAGKSRDRGDGYTF. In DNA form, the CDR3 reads TGTGCCGGCAAGTCCCGGGACAGGGGTGATGGCTACACCTTC.

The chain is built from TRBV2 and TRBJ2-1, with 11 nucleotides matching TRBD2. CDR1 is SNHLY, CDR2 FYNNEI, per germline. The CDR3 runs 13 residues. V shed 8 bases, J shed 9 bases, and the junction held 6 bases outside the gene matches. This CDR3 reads CASRFLAGGEQFF. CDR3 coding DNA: TGTGCCAGCCGATTCCTAGCGGGAGGTGAGCAGTTCTTC.

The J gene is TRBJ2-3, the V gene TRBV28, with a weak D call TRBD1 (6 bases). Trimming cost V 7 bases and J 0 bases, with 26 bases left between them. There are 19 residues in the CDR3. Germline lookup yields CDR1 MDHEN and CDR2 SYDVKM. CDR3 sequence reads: CASTLYGRRTETSTDTQYF. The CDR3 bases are TGTGCCAGCACCCTATACGGGCGCCGGACAGAGACTAGCACAGATACGCAGTATTTT. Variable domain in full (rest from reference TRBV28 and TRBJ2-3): DVKVTQSSRYLVKRTGEKVFLECVQDMDHENMFWYRQDPGLGLRLIYFSYDVKMKEKGDIPEGYSVSREKKERFSLILESASTNQTSMYLCASTLYGRRTETSTDTQYFGPGTRLTVL.

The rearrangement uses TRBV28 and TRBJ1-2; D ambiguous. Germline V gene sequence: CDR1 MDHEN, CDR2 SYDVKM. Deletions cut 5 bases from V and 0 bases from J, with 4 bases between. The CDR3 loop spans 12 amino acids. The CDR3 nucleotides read TGTGCCAGCAGTCGGGCTAACTATGGCTACACCTTC. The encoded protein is CASSRANYGYTF.

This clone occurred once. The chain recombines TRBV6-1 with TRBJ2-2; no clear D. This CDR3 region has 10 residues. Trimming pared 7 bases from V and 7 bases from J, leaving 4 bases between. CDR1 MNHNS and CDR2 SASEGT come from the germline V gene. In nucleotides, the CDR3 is TGTGCCAGCACGGGCGGGGAGCTGTTTTTT. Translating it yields CASTGGELFF.

CDR3 protein: CASSIAVGEYNEQFF. The CDR3 region has the DNA TGTGCCAGTAGTATAGCGGTAGGGGAATACAATGAGCAGTTCTTC. The gene calls are TRBV19 and TRBJ2-1; possibly TRBD1 for D (5 bases). The CDR3 is made up of 15 amino acids. The V gene's germline CDR1 is LNHDA and CDR2 SQIVND (reference sequence). V gave up 1 base and J gave up 4 bases, with 11 bases separating them.

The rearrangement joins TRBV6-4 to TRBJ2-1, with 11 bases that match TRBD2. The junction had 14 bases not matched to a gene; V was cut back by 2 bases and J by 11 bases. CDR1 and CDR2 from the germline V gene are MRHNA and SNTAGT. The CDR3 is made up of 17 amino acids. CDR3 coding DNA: TGTGCCAGCAGTGACGTACACTTGGGACTAGCGGTAGATCAGCAGTTCTTC. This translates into CASSDVHLGLAVDQQFF.

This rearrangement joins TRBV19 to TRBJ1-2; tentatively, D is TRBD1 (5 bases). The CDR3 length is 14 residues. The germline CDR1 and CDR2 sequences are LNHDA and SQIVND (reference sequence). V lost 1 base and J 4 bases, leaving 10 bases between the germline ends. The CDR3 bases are TGTGCCAGTAGTATAGGACGGGGGAGCTATGGCTACACCTTC. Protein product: CASSIGRGSYGYTF.

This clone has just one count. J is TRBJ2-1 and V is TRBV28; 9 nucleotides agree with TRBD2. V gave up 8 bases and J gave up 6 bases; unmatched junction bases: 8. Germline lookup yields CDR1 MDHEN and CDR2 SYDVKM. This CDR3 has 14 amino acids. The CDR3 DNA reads TGTGCCAGCGGGGGCGGGAGGGCCGTCAATGAGCAGTTCTTC. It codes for CASGGGRAVNEQFF.

The CDR3 nucleotides read TGTGCCAGTAGTCCCTGGGACAGGGGTTTTTATGGCTACACCTTC. Encoded protein: CASSPWDRGFYGYTF. The chain is built from TRBV19 and TRBJ1-2; 10 bases map to TRBD1. Germline V gives CDR1 LNHDA, CDR2 SQIVND (reference sequence). The CDR3 length is 15 residues. V lost 5 bases, J lost 5 bases, and 8 bases stayed unmatched.

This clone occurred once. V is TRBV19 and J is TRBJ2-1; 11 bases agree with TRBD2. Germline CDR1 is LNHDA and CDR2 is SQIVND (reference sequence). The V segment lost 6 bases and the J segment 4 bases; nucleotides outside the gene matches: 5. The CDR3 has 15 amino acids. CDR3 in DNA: TGTGCCAGTAGCCGGGCTAGCGGGGGGTACAATGAGCAGTTCTTC. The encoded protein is CASSRASGGYNEQFF. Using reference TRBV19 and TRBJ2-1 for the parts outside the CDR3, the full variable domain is DGGITQSPKYLFRKEGQNVTLSCEQNLNHDAMYWYRQDPGQGLRLIYYSQIVNDFQKGDIAEGYSVSREKKESFPLTVTSAQKNPTAFYLCASSRASGGYNEQFFGPGTRLTVL.